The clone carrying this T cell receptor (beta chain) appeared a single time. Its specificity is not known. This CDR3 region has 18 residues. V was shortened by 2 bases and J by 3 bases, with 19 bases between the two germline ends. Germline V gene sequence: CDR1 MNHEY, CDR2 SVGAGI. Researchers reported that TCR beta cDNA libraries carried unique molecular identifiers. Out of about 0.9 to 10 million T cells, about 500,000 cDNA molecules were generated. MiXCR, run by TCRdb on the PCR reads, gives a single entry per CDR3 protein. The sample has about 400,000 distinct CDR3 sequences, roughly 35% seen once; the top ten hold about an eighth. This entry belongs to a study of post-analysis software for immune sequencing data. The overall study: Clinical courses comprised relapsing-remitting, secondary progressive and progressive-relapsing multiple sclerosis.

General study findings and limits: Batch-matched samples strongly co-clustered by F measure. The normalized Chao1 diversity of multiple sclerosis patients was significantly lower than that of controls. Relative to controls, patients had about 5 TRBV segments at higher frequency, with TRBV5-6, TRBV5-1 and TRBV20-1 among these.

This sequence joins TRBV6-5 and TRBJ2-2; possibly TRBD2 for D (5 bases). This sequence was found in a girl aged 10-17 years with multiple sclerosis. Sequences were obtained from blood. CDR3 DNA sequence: TGTGCCAGCAGTTACACCCCCTGGGTGAGGGATTACACCGGGGAGCTGTTTTTT. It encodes CASSYTPWVRDYTGELFF.